Below, 30 T cell receptor beta chains from the same sample are listed, as sequenced in a study of long-term antiretroviral therapy in people with HIV. Sequencing used immunoSEQ v3.0 at survey level. Produced via immunoSEQ multiplex PCR; TCRdb's table is partial and in-frame only. The table has 18,000 or so clones, around 78% seen once. The sample was unsorted PBMCs, taken at the start of antiretroviral therapy, before treatment. The origin of the receptors is a woman in her thirties or forties with HIV.

The V gene is TRBV14, the J gene TRBJ2-3; D may match TRBD1 or TRBD2 (5 bases each). The V and J ends lost 1 base and 13 bases respectively, with 21 bases between them. The CDR3 is made up of 15 amino acids. The germline V gene has CDR1 SGHDN and CDR2 FVKESK. CDR3 in amino acids: CASSQAGHPFTREYF. In nucleotides, the CDR3 is TGTGCCAGCAGCCAAGCGGGGCACCCTTTCACGCGGGAGTATTTT.

The chain has TRBV7-2 and TRBJ2-1; D is possibly TRBD1 (6 bases). The germline CDR1 and CDR2 sequences are SGHTA and FQGNSA. V gave up 1 base and J gave up 8 bases, with 15 bases separating them. The CDR3 is made up of 15 amino acids. CDR3 sequence reads: CASSLDGLSGDEQFF. CDR3 sequence (DNA): TGTGCCAGCAGCTTAGATGGGCTCTCAGGGGATGAGCAGTTCTTC.

The V and J genes are TRBV5-1 and TRBJ2-2; TRBD1 matches 7 bases. Looked up from germline, CDR1 is SGHRS and CDR2 is YFSETQ. The CDR3 spans 15 residues. After removal of 4 bases from V and 0 bases from J, the junction contained 3 bases not matched to a gene. The CDR3 is CASSQQGPNTGELFF. CDR3 DNA: TGCGCCAGCAGCCAACAGGGGCCGAACACCGGGGAGCTGTTTTTT. Drawing the rest from reference TRBV5-1 and TRBJ2-2, the complete variable domain is KAGVTQTPRYLIKTRGQQVTLSCSPISGHRSVSWYQQTPGQGLQFLFEYFSETQRNKGNFPGRFSGRQFSNSRSEMNVSTLELGDSALYLCASSQQGPNTGELFFGEGSRLTVL.

The rearrangement joins TRBV28 to TRBJ1-2; no reliable D call. This CDR3 comprises 15 residues. CDR1 and CDR2 (germline): MDHEN, SYDVKM. The ends were cut back, 2 bases at V and 2 bases at J, with 12 bases in the middle. The CDR3 protein is CASSLAVWGNYGYTF. In DNA form, the CDR3 reads TGTGCCAGCAGTTTAGCAGTCTGGGGAAACTATGGCTACACCTTC.

This chain connects TRBV4-2 to TRBJ2-1, with TRBD2 as a possible D gene (6 bases). V was trimmed by 3 bases and J by 10 bases, leaving 10 bases between them. Germline-derived CDR1 and CDR2 are LGHNA and YNFKEQ. The CDR3 has 12 residues. The CDR3 sequence is CASSQTGGEQFF. In DNA, the CDR3 is TGTGCCAGCAGCCAGACTGGGGGGGAGCAGTTCTTC.

This sequence joins TRBV28 and TRBJ2-7; tentative D call: TRBD1 (5 bases). This CDR3 is built from 17 residues. Germline CDR1 reads MDHEN; CDR2 reads SYDVKM. Trimming cost V 3 bases and J 2 bases, with 20 bases left between them. The CDR3 DNA follows: TGTGCCAGCAGTTTGTTTTCCGCCAGGGCTTACACCTACGAGCAGTACTTC. Translated: CASSLFSARAYTYEQYF.

The chain combines TRBV27 with TRBJ2-7; D remains ambiguous. Germline V gives CDR1 MNHEY, CDR2 SMNVEV (reference sequence). The CDR3 runs to 14 residues. Trimming pared 0 bases from V and 0 bases from J, leaving 6 bases between. CDR3 DNA sequence: TGTGCCAGCAGTTTATCCGACCGCTCCTACGAGCAGTACTTC. The encoded protein is CASSLSDRSYEQYF.

The V call is TRBV6-6, the J call TRBJ1-6; a weak D match, TRBD1 (5 bases). The CDR3 sequence is 15 residues long. Germline assignment: CDR1 MNHNY and CDR2 SVGAGI (reference sequence). V lost 8 bases to trimming and J lost 0 bases, with 11 bases between them. CDR3 protein: CASEVGDSYNSPLHF. CDR3 nucleotide sequence: TGTGCCAGCGAGGTGGGGGACTCCTATAATTCACCCCTCCACTTT.

Here the CDR3 reads CASSRESYYEQYF. CDR3 sequence (DNA): TGTGCCAGCAGTAGGGAATCCTACTACGAGCAGTACTTC. The gene calls are TRBV6-6 and TRBJ2-7; D not certain. The V and J ends lost 5 bases and 3 bases respectively, with 11 bases between them. This CDR3 contains 13 residues. Per the germline V gene, CDR1 is MNHNY and CDR2 is SVGAGI (reference sequence).

This clone showed up just once. The chain uses TRBV12-5 and TRBJ2-7; possibly TRBD2 for D (6 bases). CDR3 length: 18 residues. V was trimmed by 0 bases and J by 0 bases, leaving 18 bases between them. Germline V CDR1 and CDR2: LGHNT, FRNRAP. DNA of the CDR3: TGTGCTAGTGGTTTGGTAAGGAGGGCGCCGTGGAGCTCCTACGAGCAGTACTTC. It translates to CASGLVRRAPWSSYEQYF.

The rearrangement links TRBV19 to TRBJ1-5; D ambiguous. Trimming removed 6 bases at V and 0 bases at J, with 6 bases between. The germline V gene has CDR1 LNHDA and CDR2 SQIVND (reference sequence). This CDR3 is built from 13 residues. In nucleotides, the CDR3 is TGTGCCAGTAGAGAGGATAGCAATCAGCCCCAGCATTTT. It yields the protein CASREDSNQPQHF.

The chain couples TRBV5-6 to TRBJ1-3, with D unresolved. V lost 1 base to trimming and J lost 6 bases, with 11 bases between them. The germline CDR1 and CDR2 sequences are SGHDT and YYEEEE. The CDR3 consists of 14 residues. The CDR3 reads CASSLRRFENTIYF. DNA of the CDR3: TGTGCCAGCAGCTTGCGACGGTTTGAAAACACCATATATTTT.

V is TRBV9 and J is TRBJ2-3; D is ambiguous. The CDR3 has 15 residues. CDR1 is SGDLS, CDR2 YYNGEE, per germline. With 4 bases removed from V and 0 bases from J, the gap between germline ends came to 12 bases. The CDR3 here is CASSPAGSSTDTQYF. The CDR3 DNA follows: TGTGCCAGCAGCCCAGCCGGGTCCAGCACAGATACGCAGTATTTT.

The table lists this clone with a few counts. A read error may produce the germline difference seen at one junction end. This chain uses TRBV5-1 with TRBJ2-7; 8 bases are a match to TRBD1. CDR3 size: 13 residues. Germline values: CDR1 SGHRS, CDR2 YFSETQ. CDR3 nucleotides: TGCGCCAGCGGCTTACAGGGGGGCTACGAGCAGTACTTC. Amino acid sequence: CASGLQGGYEQYF.

The chain carries TRBV6-5 and TRBJ1-4; weak D call: TRBD1 (5 bases). Per the germline V gene, CDR1 is MNHEY and CDR2 is SVGAGI. This CDR3 spans 15 amino acids. Trimming removed 5 bases from V and 4 bases from J, with 14 bases in between. The CDR3 coding sequence is TGTGCCAGCAGTAACAACAGGCCCTATAATGAAAAACTGTTTTTT. Protein sequence: CASSNNRPYNEKLFF.

The CDR3 DNA follows: TGTGCCAGCAGCCCCGCCCTGAGCTCCTACGAGCAGTACTTC. Protein product: CASSPALSSYEQYF. This chain connects TRBV7-2 to TRBJ2-7; D uncertain. Deletions cut 5 bases from V and 0 bases from J, with 11 bases between. The CDR3 runs to 14 residues. CDR1 and CDR2 (germline): SGHTA, FQGNSA.

As for this clone: A read error may produce the germline difference seen at one junction end. The chain recombines TRBV5-3 with TRBJ2-7; either TRBD1 or TRBD2 may fit D (6 bases each). TRBV5-3 is classed as an ORF, of uncertain function. CDR3 length equals 15 residues. Written as DNA, the CDR3 is TGTGCCAGCAGCTTGGAGGGGACAAGACCCTACGAGCAGTACTTC. This sequence encodes CASSLEGTRPYEQYF.

V and J are TRBV27 and TRBJ1-1, with D unresolved. CDR3 length: 14 amino acids. The germline V gene encodes CDR1 MNHEY and CDR2 SMNVEV (reference sequence). Trimming took off 5 bases at V and 3 bases at J, with 13 bases between the two ends. CDR3 residues: CASSPIVGYTEAFF. The DNA for the CDR3 is TGTGCCAGCAGTCCCATTGTAGGCTACACTGAAGCTTTCTTT.

This chain connects TRBV19 to TRBJ2-2; no clear D. V was cut by 7 bases and J by 4 bases, with 16 bases left in between. This CDR3 is 15 amino acids long. CDR1 and CDR2 (germline): LNHDA, SQIVND (reference sequence). CDR3 residues: CASTRTAVGTGELFF. The CDR3 DNA reads TGTGCCAGTACTCGGACCGCAGTGGGCACCGGGGAGCTGTTTTTT.

This clone was seen a few times. CDR3 nucleotides: TGTGCCAGCTCACCATGGGGGGCCACTGAAGCTTTCTTT. This encodes CASSPWGATEAFF. The chain has TRBV18 and TRBJ1-1; D possibly corresponds to TRBD1 (6 bases). Germline CDR1 is KGHSH and CDR2 is LQKENI. This CDR3 contains 13 residues. Trimming removed 2 bases from V and 4 bases from J, with 8 bases in between.

The CDR3 is CATKTGRIYNSPLHF. Written as DNA, the CDR3 is TGCGCCACCAAGACAGGAAGAATCTATAATTCACCCCTCCACTTT. The chain has TRBV10-1 and TRBJ1-6; TRBD1 might be the D (6 bases). CDR3 size: 15 residues. Per the germline V gene, CDR1 is WNHNN and CDR2 is SYGVQD (reference sequence). With 10 bases removed from V and 3 bases from J, the gap between germline ends came to 16 bases.

V gene TRBV2 combines with J gene TRBJ2-7; D uncertain. The CDR3 is 14 residues long. V gave up 4 bases and J gave up 7 bases, with 17 bases separating them. Germline lookup yields CDR1 SNHLY and CDR2 FYNNEI. The CDR3 DNA reads TGTGCCAGCAGTGGTGAGACACAGTACGAGGAGCAGTACTTC. Its protein is CASSGETQYEEQYF.

V usage is TRBV13 and J usage is TRBJ1-2; D uncertain. The CDR3 contains 13 residues. Trimming left V 3 bases short and J 6 bases short, with 11 bases between. The germline gives CDR1 PRHDT, CDR2 FYEKMQ (reference sequence). DNA for the CDR3: TGTGCCAGCAGCTTCCCAGGCGGTAATGGCTACACCTTC. It is translated as CASSFPGGNGYTF.

The rearrangement uses TRBV13 and TRBJ2-3; a possible D gene is TRBD1 (6 bases). The CDR3 totals 14 residues. Between the trimmed V and J ends, which lost 1 base and 4 bases, there was a span of 9 bases. In germline, CDR1 is PRHDT, CDR2 FYEKMQ (reference sequence). The CDR3 is CASSLAHRADTQYF. The CDR3 DNA sequence: TGTGCCAGCAGCTTAGCGCACAGGGCAGATACGCAGTATTTT.

V and J are TRBV10-1 and TRBJ1-1; D unresolved. V was trimmed by 6 bases and J by 1 base, leaving 15 bases between them. This CDR3 contains 15 residues. The germline gives CDR1 WNHNN, CDR2 SYGVQD (reference sequence). The CDR3 sequence is CASRAKPRGNTEAFF. As DNA, the CDR3 is TGCGCCAGCAGGGCTAAACCCAGAGGGAACACTGAAGCTTTCTTT.

For the CDR3, the DNA is TGTGCCAGCAGCGTAGGAATCTCCGGACTAGCGGGCACAGATACGCAGTATTTT. The encoded protein is CASSVGISGLAGTDTQYF. The chain has TRBV9 and TRBJ2-3; 10 positions agree with TRBD2. CDR3 length equals 18 residues. Trimming cost V 0 bases and J 1 base; bases outside gene matches: 8. The V gene's germline CDR1 is SGDLS and CDR2 YYNGEE.

This clone has just a few counts. The chain is built from TRBV4-3 and TRBJ2-3, with TRBD2 as a possible D gene (5 bases). This CDR3 has 15 amino acids. Trimming removed 0 bases at V and 6 bases at J, with 13 bases between. Germline V CDR1 and CDR2: LGHNA, YSLEER. In DNA, the CDR3 is TGCGCCAGCAGCCAAGATAGGACTCCTACGGATACGCAGTATTTT. As protein: CASSQDRTPTDTQYF.

The chain employs TRBV1 and TRBJ2-3. TRBV1 constitutes a pseudogene. The CDR3 consists of 15 residues. CDR3 sequence reads: CTSSPAVDRTDTQYF. CDR3 coding DNA: TGCACCAGCAGCCCGGCCGTTGACCGCACAGATACGCAGTATTTT.

V and J are TRBV5-1 and TRBJ1-1, with D uncertain. Trimming cost V 1 base and J 1 base, with 8 bases left between them. In germline, CDR1 is SGHRS, CDR2 YFSETQ. The CDR3 consists of 14 residues. This CDR3 is CASSLYRWNTEAFF. DNA of the CDR3: TGCGCCAGCAGCTTGTACAGATGGAACACTGAAGCTTTCTTT.

This clone was found a few times. The chain recombines TRBV29-1 with TRBJ2-7, with TRBD1 matching 7 bases. Germline CDR1 SQVTM, CDR2 ANQGSEA. The CDR3 spans 14 residues. V lost 5 bases, J lost 1 base, and 8 bases stayed unmatched. The CDR3 protein is CSVRGTAQSYEQYF. The CDR3 nucleotides are TGCAGCGTTCGAGGGACAGCCCAATCCTACGAGCAGTACTTC.